The subject of this entry is one T cell receptor (beta chain). There is no known antigen for this receptor. No much larger clone exists at a distance of one base, and base qualities are not known. According to the study, the label for this sample's time point signals: individuals recovered from natural SARS-CoV-2 infection. TCRbeta CDR3 regions were sequenced with the immunoSEQ Assay. After extraction, genomic DNA underwent amplification by bias-controlled multiplex PCR, followed by high-throughput sequencing. The paper's data handling went like this. Collapsing and filtering of sequences were performed to quantify the absolute abundance of each unique TCRbeta CDR3 region. T cell fraction was estimated by normalization of TCRbeta template counts to usable DNA, with usable DNA being measured through amplification of reference genes present in all nucleated cells. Repertoire TCRs were annotated as SARS-CoV-2-specific by exact matching of V gene, CDR3 amino acid sequence and J gene to a known reactive TCR set. The reference SARS-CoV-2 TCR set was obtained from MIRA and was filtered for enrichment in COVID-19-positive ImmuneCODE repertoires, whereby public or cross-reactive TCRs were removed. Drawing on the MIRA antigens, annotated TCRs were analysed further at the level of specific ORF or position within ORF. Breadth was defined as the number of annotated unique rearrangements divided by the total number of unique productive rearrangements, and depth was defined as the summed frequency of the annotated unique rearrangements. TCR breadth was compared between groups using two-sided Wilcoxon rank-sum tests. TCRdb limited this immuneACCESS table to in-frame rearrangements with V and J called. A share of clones is missing; checked studies link under half to unresolved V genes, and the rest is unexplained. That table supplies the V and J calls and clone size; D and trimming were determined from the DNA. This sample has about 180,000 clones in its table, and around nine tenths of those were observed once. The leading ten clones occupy about 5.5% of the sample.

This specimen belongs to a study of Ad26.COV2.S vaccination and SARS-CoV-2 variants (dated by TCRdb to the early 2020s). With regard to the full study: Sequencing of the TCRbeta repertoire served to evaluate the specificity and breadth of SARS-CoV-2-reactive T cell receptors following Ad26.COV2.S vaccination. The TCR-sequenced set comprised approximately 32 samples: some 20 Ad26.COV2.S vaccine recipients, 5 placebo recipients and 8 SARS-CoV-2 convalescent individuals.

General findings and caveats noted by the study authors: Higher spike-specific TCR breadth was observed in Ad26.COV2.S recipients than in placebo recipients (P = 0.0014). It was noted by the authors that total T cell responses may have been underestimated by the TCR breadth and depth analyses. Vaccine and placebo recipients had comparable non-spike TCR breadth, which fits with the vaccine containing only spike. After vaccination, substantial breadth of spike-specific CD8+ and CD4+ T cell responses was reported.

The sample was peripheral blood, taken after recovery from COVID-19. The sequence came from a human donor who had recovered from COVID-19.

The CDR3 protein sequence reads: CASSSQNDYGYTF. The DNA sequence is given as TGTGCCAGCAGCTCACAGAACGACTATGGCTACACCTTC. This sequence uses TRBV7-9 and TRBJ1-2, with the D segment identity uncertain. The CDR3 covers 13 residues, taking in both the cysteine and the phenylalanine. The CDR3 DNA has 39 bases and is translated from base 1. CDR1 and CDR2, per the germline V gene (reference sequence), are SEHNR and FQNEAQ. Relative to germline, V is 4 bases shorter and J is 3 bases shorter, with 9 bases between their ends.